A single sample gave rise to the 13 T cell receptor beta chains below, sequenced in a study of T cells in Graves' hyperthyroidism and ophthalmopathy. Amplified regions were TCR beta CDR3 sequences from RNA transcripts. TCR CDR3 regions were first amplified by RT-PCR with HTBI primers. TCRdb re-called the multiplex PCR reads with MiXCR, one entry per CDR3 protein. The data contain roughly 740,000 distinct CDR3 sequences, approximately 16% of them singletons. Sequenced input: blood. The receptors shown here come from a young man with Graves' hyperthyroidism.

CDR3 nucleotides: TGTGCCAGCAGCTCGACTAGCGGGAGGGCGATTACCTACGAGCAGTACTTC. Translated: CASSSTSGRAITYEQYF. This chain uses TRBV7-9 with TRBJ2-7; 14 bases line up with TRBD2. Germline V gene sequence: CDR1 SEHNR, CDR2 FQNEAQ (reference sequence). This CDR3 is built from 17 residues. V lost 4 bases to trimming and J lost 2 bases; unmatched junction nucleotides: 7.

The gene calls are TRBV20-1 and TRBJ2-1; 9 bases map to TRBD2. Germline values: CDR1 DFQATT, CDR2 SNEGSKA (reference sequence). The CDR3 is made up of 14 amino acids. J was trimmed by 3 bases and V by 3 bases; bases with no gene match: 3. In DNA, the CDR3 is TGCAGTGCTAGGGATAGCGGGAGCTACAATGAGCAGTTCTTC. Translated, it gives CSARDSGSYNEQFF.

In its sample, this clonotype was seen many times. This sequence joins TRBV7-9 and TRBJ2-3; maybe TRBD2 (6 bases). V gave up 11 bases and J gave up 4 bases, with 22 bases separating them. The CDR3 consists of 15 residues. CDR1 and CDR2 from the germline V gene are SEHNR and FQNEAQ (reference sequence). The CDR3 region is CAAGRTGESADTQYF. The DNA of the CDR3 is TGTGCCGCAGGCCGGACGGGGGAGAGCGCAGATACGCAGTATTTT.

This clonotype was seen many times. The V and J genes are TRBV20-1 and TRBJ2-7, with a possible D match to TRBD2 (5 bases). The CDR3 consists of 15 residues. Germline lookup yields CDR1 DFQATT and CDR2 SNEGSKA (reference sequence). V was cut by 0 bases and J by 0 bases, with 12 bases left in between. CDR3 in DNA: TGCAGTGCTAGAGAGTCGCGGAGGAGCTCCTACGAGCAGTACTTC. It is translated as CSARESRRSSYEQYF.

The table lists this clonotype with a few counts. This chain joins TRBV7-9 and TRBJ2-7, with D possibly being TRBD1 (5 bases). This CDR3 has 14 residues. Trimming took off 0 bases at V and 4 bases at J, with 10 bases between the two ends. Germline CDR1 reads SEHNR; CDR2 reads FQNEAQ (reference sequence). CDR3 residues: CASSLAVDKYEQYF. The DNA for the CDR3 is TGTGCCAGCAGCTTAGCGGTGGACAAGTACGAGCAGTACTTC.

The CDR3 nucleotides read TGTGCCAGCAGCCCGGACCCACAGGGAAACATTCAGTACTTC. Translating gives CASSPDPQGNIQYF. V gene TRBV7-9 combines with J gene TRBJ2-4, with D possibly TRBD1 on 6 matching bases. Germline CDR1 and CDR2: SEHNR and FQNEAQ (reference sequence). V shed 5 bases and J shed 6 bases, with 14 bases lying between them. CDR3 length: 14 residues.

The genes are TRBV2 and TRBJ2-7; maybe TRBD1 (6 bases). V shed 4 bases and J shed 3 bases, with 10 bases lying between them. In germline, CDR1 is SNHLY, CDR2 FYNNEI. The length of the CDR3 is 13 residues. CDR3 amino acids: CASSGGLDYEQYF. The CDR3 nucleotides read TGTGCCAGCAGTGGGGGGCTGGACTACGAGCAGTACTTC.

This clonotype has ten or more counts. The J gene is TRBJ2-1, the V gene TRBV9; D may match TRBD1 or TRBD2 (5 bases each). CDR3 length: 15 amino acids. Germline CDR1 is SGDLS and CDR2 is YYNGEE. V was clipped by 3 bases and J by 4 bases, with 14 bases between them. CDR3 loop: CASSGGPRGYNEQFF. The CDR3, as DNA: TGTGCCAGCAGCGGGGGACCCCGAGGATACAATGAGCAGTTCTTC. Full variable domain (rest looked up from reference TRBV9 and TRBJ2-1): DSGVTQTPKHLITATGQRVTLRCSPRSGDLSVYWYQQSLDQGLQFLIQYYNGEERAKGNILERFSAQQFPDLHSELNLSSLELGDSALYFCASSGGPRGYNEQFFGPGTRLTVL.

This chain joins TRBV4-3 and TRBJ1-2, with D maybe TRBD1 (5 bases). V shed 0 bases and J shed 4 bases, with 12 bases lying between them. The CDR3 is made up of 15 amino acids. Per germline, CDR1 LGHNA and CDR2 YSLEER. The CDR3 coding sequence is TGCGCCAGCAGCCAAGATCGGGGTGACAGCTATGGCTACACCTTC. Its protein product is CASSQDRGDSYGYTF.

This clonotype has a count of ten or more. V gene TRBV6-1 combines with J gene TRBJ2-7; D might be TRBD1 (6 bases). The CDR3 spans 13 residues. Per germline, CDR1 MNHNS and CDR2 SASEGT. Trimming pared 3 bases from V and 5 bases from J, leaving 11 bases between. CDR3 DNA: TGTGCCAGCAGTGAGGGGGCGCCCCACGAGCAGTACTTC. Its translation is CASSEGAPHEQYF.

The sample holds many counts of this clonotype. This chain links TRBV20-1 with TRBJ2-1, with D uncertain. Germline CDR1 reads DFQATT; CDR2 reads SNEGSKA (reference sequence). V lost 6 bases and J lost 7, with 10 bases in between. This CDR3 is 11 amino acids long. For the CDR3, the DNA is TGCAGTGCCACCCTAGAAAATGAGCAGTTCTTC. It yields the protein CSATLENEQFF.

This clonotype was seen at least ten times. The rearrangement uses TRBV18 and TRBJ1-1; no clear D gene. Trimming took off 2 bases at V and 3 bases at J, with 10 bases between the two ends. Germline CDR1 KGHSH, CDR2 LQKENI. There are 14 residues in the CDR3. The chain's CDR3 is CASSPITGDTEAFF. CDR3 nucleotide sequence: TGTGCCAGCTCACCAATAACTGGGGACACTGAAGCTTTCTTT.

The table lists this clonotype with many counts. This sequence joins TRBV7-2 and TRBJ2-7; TRBD2 agrees at 14 bases. Germline V gene data show CDR1 as SGHTA and CDR2 as FQGNSA. The CDR3 totals 17 residues. Germline trimming cut 6 bases from V and 2 bases from J; bases unmatched to any gene: 9. CDR3 loop: CASRGTSGSPNPYEQYF. The CDR3 bases are TGTGCCAGCAGAGGGACTAGCGGGAGTCCCAATCCCTACGAGCAGTACTTC.